The clone carrying this TCR beta chain appeared a few times. Noted time point: sample taken at primary tumor resection. Researchers sequenced whole RNA taken from tumor, nontumor lung or frozen PBMC without sorting. Germline V CDR1 and CDR2: LGHDT, YNNKEL (reference sequence). The ends were cut back, 2 bases at V and 4 bases at J, with 12 bases in the middle. The CDR3 is 15 amino acids. Each CDR3 protein gets one entry after TCRdb re-called the 5' RACE reads with MiXCR. The sample records over 45,000 distinct CDR3 sequences, approximately 5.3% being singletons. This entry belongs to a study of spatial heterogeneity in lung cancer. Study at large: Unique TCR and UMI combinations averaged more than ten appearances each in raw reads.

The gene calls are TRBV3-1 and TRBJ2-1, with unresolved D. Specimen: PBMCs, collected at surgery. This receptor was obtained from a male donor with early-stage non-small cell lung cancer. The CDR3 sequence is CASSQISRRYNEQFF. In nucleotides, the CDR3 is TGTGCCAGCAGCCAAATCAGTCGTAGATACAATGAGCAGTTCTTC.